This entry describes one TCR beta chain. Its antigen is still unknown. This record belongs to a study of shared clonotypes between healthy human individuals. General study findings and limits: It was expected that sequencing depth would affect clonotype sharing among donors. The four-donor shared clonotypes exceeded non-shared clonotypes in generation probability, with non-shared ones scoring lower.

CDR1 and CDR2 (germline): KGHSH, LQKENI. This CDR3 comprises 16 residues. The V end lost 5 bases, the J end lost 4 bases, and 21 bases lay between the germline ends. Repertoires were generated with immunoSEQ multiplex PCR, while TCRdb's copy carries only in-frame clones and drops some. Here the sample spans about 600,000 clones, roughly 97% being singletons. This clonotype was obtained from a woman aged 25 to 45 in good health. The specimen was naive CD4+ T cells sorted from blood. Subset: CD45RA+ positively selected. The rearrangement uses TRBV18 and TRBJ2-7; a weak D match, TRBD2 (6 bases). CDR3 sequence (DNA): TGTGCCAGCTCAACGAAAACGGGACTCCTTTATTACGAGCAGTACTTC. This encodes CASSTKTGLLYYEQYF.